These 2 T cell receptor beta chains share one sample of origin, sequenced in a study of shared clonotypes between healthy human individuals. The protocol was immunoSEQ multiplex PCR, while the TCRdb copy is restricted to in-frame clones and leaves out a portion. The sample consists of more than 2 million clones, 85% to 95% of them appearing once. Source material: naive CD4+ T cells sorted from blood. Subset in this sample: CD45RA+ positively selected. Receptors were obtained from a man aged 18 to 29 in good health.

The CDR3 protein is CAWSETGAGELFF. Written as DNA, the CDR3 is TGTGCCTGGAGTGAAACGGGTGCTGGGGAGCTGTTTTTT. This chain joins TRBV30 and TRBJ2-2; no definite D call. Looked up from germline, CDR1 is GTSNPN and CDR2 is SVGIG (reference sequence). This CDR3 is built from 13 residues. V shed 1 base and J shed 8 bases, with 11 bases lying between them.

This sequence joins TRBV30 and TRBJ2-5; TRBD1 agrees at 7 bases. The DNA end lines up better with TRBJ2-7; the J call may be wrong. This CDR3 region has 13 residues. CDR1 and CDR2 from the germline V gene are GTSNPN and SVGIG (reference sequence). CDR3 nucleotides: TGTGCCTGGAGTCTCGACAGGGTACACGAGCAGTACTTC. Protein: CAWSLDRVHEQYF.